The 6 T cell receptor beta chains reported below all come from one sample, sequenced in a study of T cells in Graves' hyperthyroidism and ophthalmopathy. What was amplified from RNA transcripts were TCR beta CDR3 regions. First-round RT-PCR of the TCR CDR3 relied on the HTBI primer set. Via MiXCR, TCRdb re-called the multiplex PCR reads, giving one row per CDR3 protein. The table records about 400,000 distinct CDR3 sequences, roughly an eighth of them present only once. Sequenced input: blood. The receptors were sampled from a man in his fifties with Graves' ophthalmopathy.

This clonotype was recorded many times. The chain uses TRBV20-1 and TRBJ2-1, with 11 nucleotides matching TRBD2. V shed 2 bases and J 4 bases; nucleotides not matched to a gene: 4. There are 15 residues in the CDR3. CDR1 is DFQATT and CDR2 is SNEGSKA in the germline V gene (reference sequence). CDR3 sequence reads: CSARPGTSGYNEQFF. The DNA of the CDR3 is TGCAGTGCTAGACCCGGGACTAGCGGATACAATGAGCAGTTCTTC.

Many counts were recorded for this clonotype. CDR3 sequence: CAWGTTSSQYF. In DNA, the CDR3 is TGTGCCTGGGGAACTACCTCCTCGCAGTATTTT. The chain couples TRBV30 to TRBJ2-3; D is uncertain. Germline CDR1 and CDR2: GTSNPN and SVGIG (reference sequence). The CDR3 totals 11 residues. The V end lost 5 bases, the J end lost 10 bases, and 13 bases lay between the germline ends.

This clonotype was found a few times. The chain combines TRBV10-3 with TRBJ2-5; 8 bases line up with TRBD2. The CDR3 contains 16 residues. Trimming took 0 bases from V and 5 from J; bases not matched to a gene: 8. Germline V CDR1 and CDR2: ENHRY, SYGVKD. The CDR3 nucleotides are TGTGCCATCAGTGAGTCTAGCGGGGCGTCGGTGGAGACCCAGTACTTC. This codes for CAISESSGASVETQYF.

This clonotype was observed at least ten times. The chain links TRBV7-8 to TRBJ2-5, with D unclear. V was clipped by 5 bases and J by 1 base, with 11 bases between them. CDR1 SGHVS and CDR2 FQNEAQ come from the germline V gene. The CDR3 is 14 residues long. This CDR3 is CASSPDWAQETQYF. DNA for the CDR3: TGTGCCAGCAGCCCAGACTGGGCCCAAGAGACCCAGTACTTC.

As concerns this clonotype: This may stem from a read error, because a much larger clone lies one nucleotide away. V gene TRBV11-2 combines with J gene TRBJ1-2, with 7 bases matching TRBD1. Germline trimming cut 5 bases from V and 0 bases from J; bases unmatched to any gene: 15. Germline-derived CDR1 and CDR2 are SGHAT and FQNNGV. The CDR3 is 18 residues long. The CDR3 DNA reads as TGTGCCAGCAGCGCATACCCGACAGGGACCTATCCTAACTATGGCTACACCTTC. It is translated as CASSAYPTGTYPNYGYTF. Looking up the rest from reference TRBV11-2 and TRBJ1-2 gives the full variable domain: EAGVAQSPRYKIIEKRQSVAFWCNPISGHATLYWYQQILGQGPKLLIQFQNNGVVDDSQLPKDRFSAERLKGVDSTLKIQPAKLEDSAVYLCASSAYPTGTYPNYGYTFGSGTRLTVV.

J is TRBJ2-7 and V is TRBV20-1; no clear D. The CDR3 has 12 residues. Germline CDR1 is DFQATT and CDR2 is SNEGSKA (reference sequence). The V and J ends lost 0 bases and 6 bases respectively, with 9 bases between them. The CDR3 loop reads CSARDRMGEQYF. The CDR3 bases are TGCAGTGCTAGAGATCGAATGGGCGAGCAGTACTTC.